The source of this T cell receptor (beta chain) is a study of T cells in Graves' hyperthyroidism and ophthalmopathy. Study at large: Sampling of peripheral blood happened at initial diagnosis, prior to any treatment. Whole-study findings and limits: Blood also contained most expanded thyroid clonotypes above 0.001.

The source material, RNA transcripts, was used to amplify TCR beta CDR3 regions. With the HTBI primer set, the TCR CDR3 went through a first round of RT-PCR. TCRdb redid the calling of the multiplex PCR reads with MiXCR, one entry per CDR3 protein. Of 500,000 to 750,000 distinct CDR3 sequences in the sample, more than 13% were seen once. J gave up 0 bases and V 3 bases, and 5 bases lay outside the gene matches. The CDR3 is 15 residues long. Germline lookup yields CDR1 MDHEN and CDR2 SYDVKM. Reasons for excluding patients were uncontrolled infection, other autoimmune disease, pregnancy or lactation. This clonotype was detected many times. Its antigen remains unknown.

Sequenced sample: blood. The TCR originated in a woman between 18 and 29 years old with Graves' ophthalmopathy. The chain joins TRBV28 to TRBJ2-7; the match to TRBD1 covers 7 bases. CDR3: CASSLLPGGSYEQYF. The CDR3 coding sequence is TGTGCCAGCAGTTTGCTACCAGGGGGCTCCTACGAGCAGTACTTC.